One sample yielded the 18 T cell receptor beta chains listed below, sequenced in a study of cytomegalovirus exposure and HLA in healthy donors. With 60 Vbeta and 13 Jbeta primers, the PCR was carried out. Using immunoSEQ multiplex PCR, the repertoire was profiled, and TCRdb retains in-frame clones only, with some absent. The repertoire holds fewer than 250,000 clones, with roughly 77% as singletons. The sample taken for sequencing was PBMCs. All receptors derive from a male donor in good health and CMV-seropositive.

The chain recombines TRBV10-3 with TRBJ1-6, with 7 bases identical to TRBD1. V was clipped by 0 bases and J by 5 bases; unmatched bases: 1. The CDR3 covers 15 residues. Germline V gene data show CDR1 as ENHRY and CDR2 as SYGVKD. The CDR3: CAISESGTDNSPLHF. CDR3 coding DNA: TGTGCCATCAGTGAGTCAGGGACAGATAATTCACCCCTCCACTTT.

J is TRBJ2-1 and V is TRBV19; 7 nucleotides line up with TRBD2. The J segment lost 6 bases and the V segment lost 7 bases, leaving 9 bases of the junction unmatched. The CDR3 covers 14 residues. CDR1 is LNHDA and CDR2 is SQIVND in the germline V gene (reference sequence). CDR3 in DNA: TGTGCCAGTACCGCGATATCGGGGGGCAATGAGCAGTTCTTC. Amino acid sequence: CASTAISGGNEQFF.

The genes are TRBV9 and TRBJ2-4; D unresolved. Germline values: CDR1 SGDLS, CDR2 YYNGEE. Trimming took 0 bases from V and 4 from J, leaving 8 bases between them. This CDR3 is 14 amino acids long. The CDR3: CASSVGVEKNIQYF. CDR3 DNA sequence: TGTGCCAGCAGCGTAGGGGTGGAGAAAAACATTCAGTACTTC.

This clone was recorded only once. The V call is TRBV7-2, the J call TRBJ2-3, with TRBD2 matching over 7 bases. Germline CDR1 is SGHTA and CDR2 is FQGNSA. The ends lost 4 bases at V and 1 base at J; junction bases unmatched: 8. There are 16 residues in the CDR3. The CDR3 protein is CASSYLSGRGTDTQYF. CDR3 sequence (DNA): TGTGCCAGCAGCTATCTTAGCGGGCGTGGCACAGATACGCAGTATTTT. The complete variable domain, with remaining parts taken from reference TRBV7-2 and TRBJ2-3, reads GAGVSQSPSNKVTEKGKDVELRCDPISGHTALYWYRQSLGQGLEFLIYFQGNSAPDKSGLPSDRFSAERTGGSVSTLTIQRTQQEDSAVYLCASSYLSGRGTDTQYFGPGTRLTVL.

This chain uses TRBV5-4 with TRBJ1-2; D is ambiguous. This CDR3 is built from 14 residues. V lost 4 bases, J lost 0 bases, and 10 bases lay in between. Germline V lookup: CDR1 SGHNT, CDR2 YYREEE (reference sequence). The CDR3 nucleotides are TGTGCCAGCAGCCAACAGCCACCTAACTATGGCTACACCTTC. The encoded protein is CASSQQPPNYGYTF.

This chain uses TRBV14 with TRBJ2-7, with D possibly TRBD2 on 6 matching bases. V was pared by 9 bases and J by 0 bases, with 15 bases between. The CDR3 has 14 residues. CDR1 and CDR2 from the germline V gene are SGHDN and FVKESK. CDR3 sequence (DNA): TGTGCCAGTCGGAGGGCGGGGAGCTCCTACGAGCAGTACTTC. Amino acid sequence: CASRRAGSSYEQYF. Using reference TRBV14 and TRBJ2-7 for the parts outside the CDR3, the full variable domain is EAGVTQFPSHSVIEKGQTVTLRCDPISGHDNLYWYRRVMGKEIKFLLHFVKESKQDESGMPNNRFLAERTGGTYSTLKVQPAELEDSGVYFCASRRAGSSYEQYFGPGTRLTVT.

In this sample, this clone turned up once. J is TRBJ2-3 and V is TRBV6-5; D is ambiguous. Per the germline V gene, CDR1 is MNHEY and CDR2 is SVGAGI. Trimming shortened V by 7 bases and J by 5 bases, and 10 bases separated the two germline ends. The CDR3 is 12 residues long. The CDR3 DNA sequence: TGTGCCAGCACGGGTGGCTTAGATACGCAGTATTTT. Protein product: CASTGGLDTQYF.

In DNA form, the CDR3 reads TGCGCCAGCAGCTTGGCTTCGGGAAATTCACCCCTCCACTTT. Translating it yields CASSLASGNSPLHF. This chain links TRBV5-1 with TRBJ1-6, with D hard to call. Germline CDR1 SGHRS, CDR2 YFSETQ. V lost 0 bases, J lost 7 bases, and 8 bases lay in between. CDR3 length: 14 amino acids.

J is TRBJ2-3 and V is TRBV21-1; whether TRBD2, the table's D call, matches the DNA was not checked. TRBV21-1 is reported as a pseudogene. This CDR3 has 17 amino acids. The CDR3 protein is CASSNSTRRCRTDTQYF. DNA of the CDR3: TGTGCCAGCAGCAATTCAACCCGTCGGTGTCGCACAGATACGCAGTATTTT.

The chain joins TRBV19 to TRBJ1-2; perhaps TRBD1 as D (6 bases). Germline V gives CDR1 LNHDA, CDR2 SQIVND (reference sequence). V lost 7 bases to trimming and J lost 4 bases, with 19 bases between them. There are 15 residues in the CDR3. The CDR3 reads CASTLADSYLYGYTF. CDR3 DNA sequence: TGTGCCAGTACTCTCGCGGACAGCTACCTCTATGGCTACACCTTC. Based on the CDR3 plus reference TRBV19 and TRBJ1-2, the full variable domain is DGGITQSPKYLFRKEGQNVTLSCEQNLNHDAMYWYRQDPGQGLRLIYYSQIVNDFQKGDIAEGYSVSREKKESFPLTVTSAQKNPTAFYLCASTLADSYLYGYTFGSGTRLTVV.

V and J are TRBV28 and TRBJ2-2; 7 bases match TRBD2. The germline V gene encodes CDR1 MDHEN and CDR2 SYDVKM. There are 16 residues in the CDR3. The V and J ends lost 7 bases and 5 bases, in that order; junction bases with no gene match: 13. The CDR3 nucleotides read TGTGCCAGCACTAATGGGGGGGTCGGGGTTACCGGGGAGCTGTTTTTT. Protein sequence: CASTNGGVGVTGELFF.

The chain recombines TRBV11-3 with TRBJ2-4; 9 bases line up with TRBD1. Germline CDR1 and CDR2: SGHNT and YENEEA. Germline trimming cut 5 bases from V and 8 bases from J; bases unmatched to any gene: 4. There are 13 residues in the CDR3. In DNA, the CDR3 is TGTGCCAGCAGCCAGACAGGGGGGGACATTCAGTACTTC. This sequence encodes CASSQTGGDIQYF.

V gene TRBV5-4 combines with J gene TRBJ2-7; no firm D call. Trimming took off 4 bases at V and 1 base at J, with 9 bases between the two ends. Germline assignment: CDR1 SGHNT and CDR2 YYREEE (reference sequence). This CDR3 comprises 13 residues. The CDR3 DNA sequence: TGTGCCAGCAGCCTACCTCCTTCCTACGAGCAGTACTTC. Protein sequence: CASSLPPSYEQYF.

The chain links TRBV29-1 to TRBJ1-4, with D perhaps matching TRBD1 (6 bases). The germline V gene has CDR1 SQVTM and CDR2 ANQGSEA. Deletions cut 4 bases from V and 7 bases from J, with 16 bases between. This CDR3 has 14 amino acids. DNA of the CDR3: TGCAGCGTTGGTTTCAGGGGATGGGGTGAAAAACTGTTTTTT. Translating gives CSVGFRGWGEKLFF.

The CDR3 loop reads CAISVATSSFNEQFF. CDR3 bases: TGTGCCATCAGTGTTGCAACTAGCAGTTTCAATGAGCAGTTCTTC. The chain employs TRBV10-3 and TRBJ2-1; D is perhaps TRBD2 (6 bases). Trimming pared 4 bases from V and 6 bases from J, leaving 16 bases between. Per germline, CDR1 ENHRY and CDR2 SYGVKD. The CDR3 totals 15 residues.

V gene TRBV9 combines with J gene TRBJ2-5; TRBD2 aligns across 7 bases. After removal of 3 bases from V and 5 bases from J, the junction contained 10 bases not matched to a gene. The CDR3 spans 15 residues. From germline, CDR1 is SGDLS and CDR2 YYNGEE. DNA of the CDR3: TGTGCCAGCAGCGCCCTAGCGGCCGAAGGGGAGACCCAGTACTTC. The encoded protein is CASSALAAEGETQYF.

This clone showed up just once. The chain links TRBV6-5 to TRBJ1-2; D gene unclear. V was clipped by 5 bases and J by 8 bases, with 15 bases between them. This CDR3 is 13 amino acids long. Germline CDR1 reads MNHEY; CDR2 reads SVGAGI. CDR3: CASSDPARRGYTF. In DNA form, the CDR3 reads TGTGCCAGCAGTGACCCCGCTAGGCGAGGCTACACCTTC.

DNA of the CDR3: TGTGCCAGCAGCTTATCCACGGTTCAAGAGACCCAGTACTTC. It yields the protein CASSLSTVQETQYF. The V and J genes are TRBV7-2 and TRBJ2-5, with no clear D. Germline loops: CDR1 SGHTA, CDR2 FQGNSA. The CDR3 has 14 residues. V was pared by 2 bases and J by 2 bases, with 9 bases between.